A selection of T cell receptor beta chains follows, all from one sample in a study of blood T cell repertoires in COVID-19. Libraries were prepared by immunoSEQ multiplex PCR; TCRdb keeps only in-frame clonotypes and omits some of them. The table records approximately 210,000 clones, around nine tenths of them present only once. The sequencing sample was made of peripheral blood. Every receptor here comes from a human donor in a cohort sampled during active COVID-19. Each CDR3 is given with its conserved first and last residue. A D gene is named only where the DNA matches it firmly. Expanded clones get a size class; other rows say once, few or many, or leave the size out.

v_gene	abundance	d_gene	j_gene	CDR3aa	CDR3nt
TRBV19	-	TRBD1	TRBJ1-5	CASSPRTGGFNQPQHF	TGTGCCAGTAGTCCACGGACAGGGGGCTTTAATCAGCCCCAGCATTTT
TRBV5-1	-	TRBD1	TRBJ2-7	CASSKTGLASYEQYF	TGCGCCAGCAGCAAGACAGGGTTGGCCTCCTACGAGCAGTACTTC
TRBV7-9	once	TRBD2	TRBJ2-7	CASSNSGSSYEQYF	TGTGCCAGCAGTAATAGCGGGAGCTCCTACGAGCAGTACTTC
TRBV28	-	-	TRBJ1-5	CASSLVGVDQPQHF	TGTGCCAGCAGTTTAGTAGGGGTCGATCAGCCCCAGCATTTT
TRBV3-1/TRBV3-2	-	TRBD1	TRBJ1-6	CASSQRDSNSPLHF	TGTGCCAGCAGCCAGCGGGACAGTAATTCACCCCTCCACTTT
TRBV19	-	TRBD1	TRBJ1-6	CASRSEGRGLRSPLHF	TGTGCCAGTAGGAGTGAGGGCAGGGGGCTACGTTCACCCCTCCACTTT
TRBV9	-	-	TRBJ1-4	CASSVGTNEKLFF	TGTGCCAGCAGCGTAGGGACAAATGAAAAACTGTTTTTT
TRBV7-2	-	-	TRBJ2-7	CASSPIQGPYEQYF	TGTGCCAGCAGCCCCATACAGGGCCCCTACGAGCAGTACTTC
TRBV3-1/TRBV3-2	-	TRBD2	TRBJ2-5	CASSQDLAGGHWAQYF	TGTGCCAGCAGCCAAGATCTAGCGGGGGGCCATTGGGCCCAGTACTTC
TRBV18	-	TRBD2	TRBJ2-3	CASSLRLAGGADTQYF	TGTGCCAGCTCACTACGACTAGCGGGGGGCGCAGATACGCAGTATTTT
TRBV10-3	-	TRBD1	TRBJ1-2	CAISEGQGNGYTF	TGTGCCATCAGTGAGGGACAGGGTAATGGCTACACCTTC
TRBV5-1	-	-	TRBJ1-4	CASSLNAGTNEKLFF	TGCGCCAGCAGCTTGAACGCGGGCACTAATGAAAAACTGTTTTTT
TRBV9	-	TRBD1	TRBJ1-2	CASSSNRGLGGYTF	TGTGCCAGCAGCAGTAACAGGGGGCTGGGTGGCTACACCTTC
TRBV6-6	few	TRBD1	TRBJ1-2	CASSPGTYRGQGYGYTF	TGTGCCAGCAGTCCTGGAACCTACAGGGGGCAGGGCTATGGCTACACCTTC
TRBV2	-	TRBD1	TRBJ1-2	CANLLNRDSYGYTF	TGTGCCAACCTCCTTAACCGGGACAGCTATGGCTACACCTTC
TRBV28	once	-	TRBJ2-7	CASSPPVYSYEQYF	TGTGCCAGCAGTCCTCCCGTGTACTCCTACGAGCAGTACTTC
TRBV6-6	-	-	TRBJ1-2	CASSYRDSFYGYTF	TGTGCCAGCAGTTACCGGGACTCCTTCTATGGCTACACCTTC
TRBV6-2/TRBV6-3	-	-	TRBJ2-2	CASSTRLHSGSNTGELFF	TGTGCCAGCAGTACACGACTACATAGCGGTAGTAACACCGGGGAGCTGTTTTTT
TRBV30	-	-	TRBJ2-1	CAWSEGLPNEQFF	TGTGCCTGGAGTGAGGGACTTCCCAATGAGCAGTTCTTC
TRBV7-2	-	-	TRBJ2-5	CASSLAPAGYQETQYF	TGTGCCAGCAGCTTAGCTCCGGCGGGATACCAAGAGACCCAGTACTTC
TRBV28	-	TRBD1	TRBJ1-5	CASSPGTGRQPQHF	TGTGCCAGCAGTCCCGGGACAGGGAGACAGCCCCAGCATTTT
TRBV7-8	-	TRBD1	TRBJ2-4	CASSLRAGGADIQYF	TGTGCCAGCAGCTTACGGGCAGGGGGCGCGGACATTCAGTACTTC
TRBV10-3	-	TRBD1	TRBJ1-1	CAARGGQEMNTEAFF	TGTGCCGCTCGGGGAGGACAGGAGATGAACACTGAAGCTTTCTTT
TRBV19	-	TRBD2	TRBJ2-5	CASSIGLAGAQYF	TGTGCCAGTAGTATAGGGCTAGCGGGAGCCCAGTACTTC
TRBV20-1	-	-	TRBJ2-1	CSARKGNEQFF	TGCAGTGCTAGAAAGGGGAATGAGCAGTTCTTC
TRBV5-6	-	TRBD2	TRBJ2-2	CASSLVASGSNTGELFF	TGTGCCAGCAGCTTGGTCGCTAGCGGGAGTAACACCGGGGAGCTGTTTTTT
TRBV6-2/TRBV6-3	-	TRBD2	TRBJ2-7	CASSYSAGDAPDEQYF	TGTGCCAGCAGTTACTCGGCGGGAGACGCACCTGATGAGCAGTACTTC
TRBV7-8	-	TRBD1	TRBJ2-3	CASSATRDRRFTDTQYF	TGTGCCAGCAGCGCTACTCGGGACAGGCGATTCACAGATACGCAGTATTTT
TRBV6-2/TRBV6-3	-	-	TRBJ1-6	CASSYSFRSSYNSPLHF	TGTGCCAGCAGTTACTCGTTCCGGAGCTCCTATAATTCACCCCTCCACTTT
TRBV7-2	-	TRBD2	TRBJ2-3	CASIPRGLAGGLTDTQYF	TGTGCCAGCATCCCGAGGGGACTAGCGGGGGGGCTAACAGATACGCAGTATTTT
TRBV19	-	TRBD2	TRBJ2-1	CASRLAGGPNEQFF	TGTGCCAGCAGACTAGCGGGGGGTCCCAATGAGCAGTTCTTC
TRBV14	-	TRBD2	TRBJ2-5	CASSQVSAGEETQYF	TGTGCCAGCAGCCAAGTTTCAGCGGGAGAAGAGACCCAGTACTTC
TRBV7-8	once	-	TRBJ2-2	CASSLAIGRAGELFF	TGTGCCAGCAGCTTAGCGATCGGCAGGGCCGGGGAGCTGTTTTTT
TRBV5-1	-	-	TRBJ2-5	CASSPLSRVGVETQYF	TGCGCCAGCAGCCCCCTATCCAGGGTCGGTGTGGAGACCCAGTACTTC
TRBV30	-	TRBD2	TRBJ2-1	CAWTAGSGGLNEQFF	TGTGCCTGGACCGCCGGTTCGGGAGGTTTGAATGAGCAGTTCTTC
TRBV10-3	-	-	TRBJ1-5	CAIRGEGNQPQHF	TGTGCCATCAGGGGTGAGGGCAATCAGCCCCAGCATTTT
TRBV30	-	-	TRBJ1-3	CAWSNPGNSGNTIYF	TGTGCCTGGAGTAATCCCGGGAACTCTGGAAACACCATATATTTT
TRBV15	-	-	TRBJ2-5	CATSRAGGETQYF	TGTGCCACCAGCAGGGCGGGCGGGGAGACCCAGTACTTC
TRBV24-1	-	-	TRBJ2-3	CATSDFERGRPNSTDTQYF	TGTGCCACCAGTGATTTTGAAAGGGGCCGCCCAAATAGCACAGATACGCAGTATTTT
TRBV7-8	-	-	TRBJ2-5	CASSLLTRGETQYF	TGTGCCAGCAGCTTATTAACTAGAGGGGAGACCCAGTACTTC
TRBV13	-	-	TRBJ2-4	CASSLQMTASKNIQYF	TGTGCCAGCAGCCTACAGATGACAGCGTCAAAAAACATTCAGTACTTC
TRBV29-1	-	TRBD1	TRBJ2-3	CSVDGTGKTDTQYF	TGCAGCGTAGACGGGACAGGGAAAACAGATACGCAGTATTTT
TRBV21-1	-	-	TRBJ2-2	CASSKLGTSGGAEGELFF	TGTGCCAGCAGCAAACTGGGGACTAGCGGGGGGGCCGAAGGGGAGCTGTTTTTT
TRBV25-1	-	TRBD1	TRBJ1-6	CASSLTGVQSPLHF	TGTGCCAGCAGTTTGACAGGGGTGCAGTCACCCCTCCACTTT
TRBV7-2	once	-	TRBJ1-3	CASSITGFSGNTIYF	TGTGCCAGCAGCATTACAGGGTTCTCTGGAAACACCATATATTTT
TRBV18	-	-	TRBJ1-2	CASSPVTVSNYGYTF	TGTGCCAGCTCACCCGTAACAGTTTCCAACTATGGCTACACCTTC
TRBV7-8	-	-	TRBJ2-2	CASSLGTTNTGELFF	TGTGCCAGCAGCTTAGGGACAACGAACACCGGGGAGCTGTTTTTT
TRBV7-9	-	-	TRBJ1-2	CASSRDNNNYGYTF	TGTGCCAGCAGCAGGGACAACAATAACTATGGCTACACCTTC
TRBV18	-	TRBD1	TRBJ2-7	CASSPKRGQFYEQYF	TGTGCCAGCTCACCGAAAAGGGGACAGTTCTACGAGCAGTACTTC
TRBV29-1	-	TRBD2	TRBJ2-7	CSVGRVAGFYEQYF	TGCAGCGTTGGTAGGGTAGCGGGTTTCTACGAGCAGTACTTC
TRBV2	-	TRBD1	TRBJ1-4	CASSKETGVNEKLFF	TGTGCCAGCAGTAAAGAGACAGGGGTTAATGAAAAACTGTTTTTT
TRBV7-9	few	-	TRBJ2-7	CASTYSTNREQYF	TGTGCCAGCACCTATTCTACTAATAGAGAGCAGTACTTC
TRBV5-1	once	-	TRBJ2-7	CASSPVTASSYEQYF	TGCGCCAGCAGCCCCGTTACTGCGAGCTCCTACGAGCAGTACTTC
TRBV4-3	-	-	TRBJ1-2	CASSQETGSSYGYTF	TGCGCCAGCAGCCAAGAAACAGGGTCCTCCTATGGCTACACCTTC
TRBV27	-	TRBD1	TRBJ2-1	CASSFRRQGSNEQFF	TGTGCCAGCAGTTTCCGTCGACAGGGTAGCAATGAGCAGTTCTTC
TRBV5-6	once	TRBD1	TRBJ2-1	CASSLPGQAPNEQFF	TGTGCCAGCAGCTTACCGGGACAGGCTCCCAATGAGCAGTTCTTC
TRBV7-2	-	-	TRBJ2-7	CASSRVLYEQYF	TGTGCCAGCAGCCGTGTCCTCTACGAGCAGTACTTC